Detailed here is one T cell receptor (beta chain). This CDR3 is 19 amino acids long. The V end lost 1 base, the J end lost 3 bases, and 25 bases lay between the germline ends. The germline V gene has CDR1 SGHRS and CDR2 YFSETQ. These data originate in a study of metastatic and nonmetastatic thyroid tumors. Study overall: Samples came from malignant and benign thyroid patients, and repertoires were compared across blood and tumor or nodule tissue.

TCRdb reanalyzed the PCR reads via MiXCR. The repertoire includes tens of thousands of clones, just over 35% of them detected once, and 29% sits in the top ten. Thyroid surgery was preceded by no treatment in any patient. The TCR was taken from a female donor with papillary thyroid cancer or a benign thyroid nodule (not recorded which). Some clones in this sample may be carry-over from other donors' samples. Sequencing was performed on tumor tissue. This chain uses TRBV5-1 with TRBJ1-2; D unresolved. CDR3 DNA: TGCGCCAGCAGCTTGTCTGGTCTAGGGTGGTTAGAGCGTGACTATGGCTACACCTTC. Translating gives CASSLSGLGWLERDYGYTF.